The 27 T cell receptor beta chains presented below share a single source sample, sequenced in a study of shared clonotypes between healthy human individuals. The table came from immunoSEQ multiplex PCR; TCRdb's copy has only in-frame clones and leaves some out. The sample has around 370,000 clones, approximately 96% seen once. The sequencing input was memory CD8+ T cells sorted from blood. The subset denotes: CD45RO+ cells pooled with CCR7-negative TemRA cells. These receptors all stem from a man aged 30-40 years in good health.

The chain links TRBV6-6 to TRBJ2-3, with D maybe TRBD2 (6 bases). Trimming took 5 bases from V and 6 from J, leaving 15 bases between them. The CDR3 runs to 14 residues. Looked up from germline, CDR1 is MNHNY and CDR2 is SVGAGI (reference sequence). The CDR3 spells CASSDSGRGDTQYF. CDR3 nucleotide sequence: TGTGCCAGCAGTGATAGCGGCAGAGGGGATACGCAGTATTTT.

J is TRBJ2-7 and V is TRBV2; 11 bases match TRBD2. The CDR3 contains 14 residues. The V and J ends lost 3 bases and 4 bases, in that order; junction bases with no gene match: 2. Per germline, CDR1 SNHLY and CDR2 FYNNEI. CDR3 nucleotides: TGTGCCAGCAGTGAGACTAGCGGGAAGTACGAGCAGTACTTC. Translation gives CASSETSGKYEQYF.

As DNA, the CDR3 is TGCAGAGGAGACAACTTCAACACTGAAGCTTTCTTT. This gives the protein CRGDNFNTEAFF. The chain joins TRBV29-1 to TRBJ1-1, with D uncertain. Per the germline V gene, CDR1 is SQVTM and CDR2 is ANQGSEA. The CDR3 loop spans 12 amino acids.

About this clone itself: Other DNA variants within this sample encode the same CDR3. V and J are TRBV2 and TRBJ2-2; 13 bases match TRBD2. The CDR3 has 15 amino acids. Trimming cost V 7 bases and J 4 bases; bases outside gene matches: 3. CDR1 and CDR2 from the germline V gene are SNHLY and FYNNEI. CDR3 DNA sequence: TGTGCCAGCAAAAGGACTAGCGGGAGCACCGGGGAGCTGTTTTTT. It yields the protein CASKRTSGSTGELFF.

A single count supports this clone. The chain links TRBV4-2 to TRBJ1-1; D gene uncertain. Germline V gene data show CDR1 as LGHNA and CDR2 as YNFKEQ. CDR3 length equals 13 residues. The V gene lost 3 bases and the J gene lost 1 base, with 6 bases spanning the gap. The CDR3 DNA sequence: TGTGCCAGCAGCCAGGGTGAGAACACTGAAGCTTTCTTT. This sequence encodes CASSQGENTEAFF.

CDR3 in DNA: TGCGCCAGCAGCCCCGCCGGCGGACTAGCGTCAGATACGCAGTATTTT. Amino acid sequence: CASSPAGGLASDTQYF. The chain links TRBV5-1 to TRBJ2-3; 9 nucleotides agree with TRBD2. Germline lookup yields CDR1 SGHRS and CDR2 YFSETQ. This CDR3 comprises 16 residues. The trim removed 4 bases at V and 4 bases at J, leaving 10 bases unmatched.

The rearrangement uses TRBV19 and TRBJ1-4; TRBD1 matches at 7 bases. J gave up 5 bases and V 5 bases, and 2 bases lay outside the gene matches. The CDR3 spans 13 residues. Germline-derived CDR1 and CDR2 are LNHDA and SQIVND (reference sequence). The CDR3 reads CASSPDRNEKLFF. DNA for the CDR3: TGTGCCAGTAGTCCGGACAGGAATGAAAAACTGTTTTTT.

This chain joins TRBV28 and TRBJ2-5; 8 bases line up with TRBD2. This CDR3 region has 14 residues. V gave up 5 bases and J gave up 5 bases; unmatched junction bases: 7. Per the germline V gene, CDR1 is MDHEN and CDR2 is SYDVKM. CDR3: CASSTAGTRETQYF. In DNA, the CDR3 is TGTGCCAGCAGTACCGCCGGGACTAGGGAGACCCAGTACTTC.

This chain links TRBV18 with TRBJ1-1; possibly TRBD1 for D (6 bases). The CDR3 has 14 residues. Deletions cut 3 bases from V and 4 bases from J, with 12 bases between. Germline loops: CDR1 KGHSH, CDR2 LQKENI. CDR3 in amino acids: CASSPTSGATEAFF. Written as DNA, the CDR3 is TGTGCCAGCTCACCCACATCGGGGGCCACTGAAGCTTTCTTT.

This rearrangement joins TRBV5-6 to TRBJ2-7, with D uncertain. Germline V gene lookup returns CDR1 SGHDT and CDR2 YYEEEE. Deletions cut 2 bases from V and 1 base from J, with 13 bases between. CDR3 size: 15 residues. Here the CDR3 reads CASSFSQDGSYEQYF. CDR3 nucleotides: TGTGCCAGCAGCTTTTCTCAGGACGGTTCCTACGAGCAGTACTTC.

The chain has TRBV28 and TRBJ2-7, with 7 nucleotides matching TRBD1. J was trimmed by 2 bases and V by 6 bases; bases with no gene match: 13. The germline V gene encodes CDR1 MDHEN and CDR2 SYDVKM. The CDR3 is made up of 16 amino acids. The DNA of the CDR3 is TGTGCCAGCAGCCCTGTAACAGGGGAAGAGGCCTACGAGCAGTACTTC. It is translated as CASSPVTGEEAYEQYF. Filled out from reference TRBV28 and TRBJ2-7, the complete variable domain reads DVKVTQSSRYLVKRTGEKVFLECVQDMDHENMFWYRQDPGLGLRLIYFSYDVKMKEKGDIPEGYSVSREKKERFSLILESASTNQTSMYLCASSPVTGEEAYEQYFGPGTRLTVT.

This sequence joins TRBV6-6 and TRBJ2-4; D remains ambiguous. The CDR3 sequence is 15 residues long. Germline assignment: CDR1 MNHNY and CDR2 SVGAGI (reference sequence). Between the trimmed V and J ends, which lost 6 bases and 2 bases, there was a span of 14 bases. CDR3 nucleotides: TGTGCCAGCAGGCCCCCTCTAGAGTCCAAAAACATTCAGTACTTC. Encoded protein: CASRPPLESKNIQYF.

The V and J genes are TRBV5-1 and TRBJ1-1; unclear D gene. Trimming removed 0 bases from V and 1 base from J, with 7 bases in between. CDR3 length equals 14 residues. CDR1 SGHRS and CDR2 YFSETQ come from the germline V gene. This CDR3 reads CASSLGVQNTEAFF. In DNA form, the CDR3 reads TGCGCCAGCAGCTTGGGGGTCCAGAACACTGAAGCTTTCTTT.

The genes are TRBV28 and TRBJ2-7; D remains unclear. The CDR3 loop spans 11 amino acids. V was pared by 5 bases and J by 4 bases, with 6 bases between. Germline V CDR1 and CDR2: MDHEN, SYDVKM. CDR3 residues: CASSVRYEQYF. The CDR3 region has the DNA TGTGCCAGCAGTGTCCGGTACGAGCAGTACTTC.

This chain connects TRBV6-1 to TRBJ1-5; D call uncertain. The CDR3 totals 18 residues. V was pared by 3 bases and J by 0 bases, with 18 bases between. Per the germline V gene, CDR1 is MNHNS and CDR2 is SASEGT. The chain's CDR3 is CASSDFPVRTSSNQPQHF. The CDR3 region has the DNA TGTGCCAGCAGTGATTTTCCGGTCCGGACCTCTAGCAATCAGCCCCAGCATTTT.

This sequence joins TRBV20-1 and TRBJ1-1; D might be TRBD1 (5 bases). There are 11 residues in the CDR3. Germline CDR1 reads DFQATT; CDR2 reads SNEGSKA (reference sequence). Trimming shortened V by 3 bases and J by 7 bases, and 9 bases separated the two germline ends. The CDR3 protein is CSASWGIEAFF. In nucleotides, the CDR3 is TGCAGTGCTAGTTGGGGGATTGAAGCTTTCTTT.

This clone was found a few times. V and J are TRBV2 and TRBJ2-3, with D possibly TRBD2 on 5 matching bases. The germline V gene encodes CDR1 SNHLY and CDR2 FYNNEI. This CDR3 comprises 15 residues. Deletions cut 2 bases from V and 3 bases from J, with 12 bases between. The CDR3 protein is CASSERAVRTDTQYF. The CDR3 DNA reads as TGTGCCAGCAGTGAACGAGCGGTGCGAACAGATACGCAGTATTTT. Full variable domain (remainder filled in from reference TRBV2 and TRBJ2-3): EPEVTQTPSHQVTQMGQEVILRCVPISNHLYFYWYRQILGQKVEFLVSFYNNEISEKSEIFDDQFSVERPDGSNFTLKIRSTKLEDSAMYFCASSERAVRTDTQYFGPGTRLTVL.

The chain has TRBV2 and TRBJ2-7; no firm D call. The CDR3 is 13 amino acids. Per the germline V gene, CDR1 is SNHLY and CDR2 is FYNNEI. V was cut by 2 bases and J by 4 bases, with 9 bases left in between. Here the CDR3 reads CASSEIGMYEQYF. Written as DNA, the CDR3 is TGTGCCAGCAGTGAAATCGGCATGTACGAGCAGTACTTC.

The V and J genes are TRBV6-1 and TRBJ1-5; D perhaps matches TRBD1 (5 bases). Germline lookup yields CDR1 MNHNS and CDR2 SASEGT. This CDR3 spans 16 amino acids. V was pared by 1 base and J by 2 bases, with 12 bases between. CDR3 DNA: TGTGCCAGCAGTGAAGAAACGGGGCTAGGCAATCAGCCCCAGCATTTT. This encodes CASSEETGLGNQPQHF.

The chain has TRBV28 and TRBJ2-3; 9 bases fit TRBD1. V shed 4 bases and J 3 bases; nucleotides not matched to a gene: 2. In germline, CDR1 is MDHEN, CDR2 SYDVKM. The CDR3 length is 14 residues. Here the CDR3 DNA reads TGTGCCAGCAGTTGGGACAGGGAGACAGATACGCAGTATTTT. Its translation is CASSWDRETDTQYF.

CDR3 nucleotides: TGTGCCAGCCGGGGTAGCGGGAGGACCGGGGAGCTGTTTTTT. This sequence encodes CASRGSGRTGELFF. The chain links TRBV7-9 to TRBJ2-2; 10 nucleotides align to TRBD2. This CDR3 has 14 residues. Germline CDR1 reads SEHNR; CDR2 reads FQNEAQ (reference sequence). Germline trimming cut 8 bases from V and 5 bases from J; bases unmatched to any gene: 5. Using reference TRBV7-9 and TRBJ2-2 for the parts outside the CDR3, the full variable domain is DTGVSQNPRHKITKRGQNVTFRCDPISEHNRLYWYRQTLGQGPEFLTYFQNEAQLEKSRLLSDRFSAERPKGSFSTLEIQRTEQGDSAMYLCASRGSGRTGELFFGEGSRLTVL.

The chain carries TRBV27 and TRBJ2-5, with 9 bases that match TRBD1. V trimming: 2 bases; J trimming: 4 bases; junction bases outside the gene matches: 5. The germline V gene has CDR1 MNHEY and CDR2 SMNVEV (reference sequence). The length of the CDR3 is 15 residues. This chain's CDR3 is CASSLSGTGRETQYF. For the CDR3, the DNA is TGTGCCAGCAGTTTAAGCGGGACAGGGAGAGAGACCCAGTACTTC.

The chain combines TRBV28 with TRBJ1-5, with D unclear. The CDR3 loop spans 15 amino acids. Looked up from germline, CDR1 is MDHEN and CDR2 is SYDVKM. The V gene lost 10 bases and the J gene lost 2 bases, with 18 bases spanning the gap. This CDR3 reads CATMGWGSGNQPQHF. CDR3 nucleotide sequence: TGTGCCACCATGGGATGGGGTTCGGGCAATCAGCCCCAGCATTTT. Looking up the rest from reference TRBV28 and TRBJ1-5 gives the full variable domain: DVKVTQSSRYLVKRTGEKVFLECVQDMDHENMFWYRQDPGLGLRLIYFSYDVKMKEKGDIPEGYSVSREKKERFSLILESASTNQTSMYLCATMGWGSGNQPQHFGDGTRLSIL.

V and J are TRBV4-2 and TRBJ2-3; 8 bases map to TRBD2. CDR1 is LGHNA and CDR2 is YNFKEQ in the germline V gene. The CDR3 consists of 18 residues. The junction had 18 bases not matched to a gene; V was cut back by 4 bases and J by 6 bases. The CDR3 coding sequence is TGTGCCAGCAGCCGCCCCGGGACTAGGGTGCAAGTGGTGGATACGCAGTATTTT. Protein sequence: CASSRPGTRVQVVDTQYF.

This chain joins TRBV7-9 and TRBJ1-2, with TRBD1 identical over 9 bases. The germline gives CDR1 SEHNR, CDR2 FQNEAQ (reference sequence). The CDR3 contains 14 residues. Trimming took 5 bases from V and 7 from J; bases not matched to a gene: 8. For the CDR3, the DNA is TGTGCCAGCAGCCCCCCGGGACAGGGCCCTGGCTACACCTTC. Residues: CASSPPGQGPGYTF.

The V gene is TRBV5-1, the J gene TRBJ2-7; tentatively, D is TRBD1 (5 bases). V lost 4 bases, J lost 0 bases, and 14 bases lay in between. The CDR3 is 15 residues long. The germline V gene has CDR1 SGHRS and CDR2 YFSETQ. The chain's CDR3 is CASSRSTGHSYEQYF. The CDR3 nucleotides are TGCGCCAGCAGCCGTTCTACCGGACACTCCTACGAGCAGTACTTC.

This clone has just one count. The chain couples TRBV6-5 to TRBJ2-3, with no clear D. Germline CDR1 reads MNHEY; CDR2 reads SVGAGI. V lost 6 bases, J lost 4 bases, and 11 bases lay in between. The CDR3 runs 13 residues. The CDR3 bases are TGTGCCAGCAGCAGTTACTGGGCAGATACGCAGTATTTT. Translation gives CASSSYWADTQYF.